Below, one T cell receptor beta chain is given with its context. The antigen remains unidentified. The data are from a study of OX40 agonist ivuxolimab in advanced cancers. CDR3 size: 19 residues. After removal of 4 bases from V and 0 bases from J, the junction contained 11 bases not matched to a gene. The germline V gene encodes CDR1 SGHNT and CDR2 YYREEE (reference sequence). Study-level results: The study found that CD8+ T cells averaged more expanded clones than CD4+.

Profiling relied on immunoSEQ multiplex PCR, and the TCRdb table lists in-frame clones only, not all of them. The sample has 60,000 to 65,000 clones; nearly 90% are singletons. The clonotype comes from an adult with an advanced solid tumor such as melanoma, head and neck, liver or kidney cancer. This specimen consisted of CD4+ or CD8+ T cells sorted from blood, obtained in a trial of the OX40 agonist ivuxolimab. V is TRBV5-4 and J is TRBJ2-5; TRBD2 matches 14 bases. Here the CDR3 DNA reads TGTGCCAGCAGCCCGGGTTGGACTAGCGGGGGGCCGAACCAAGAGACCCAGTACTTC. This sequence encodes CASSPGWTSGGPNQETQYF.